This T cell receptor (beta chain) was sequenced in a study of control samples from healthy donors and cancer patients. The V end was cut by 7 bases, the J end by 3 bases, with 7 bases between. The CDR3 covers 12 residues. Sequencing was performed with immunoSEQ multiplex PCR; in TCRdb, only in-frame clones are kept and a portion is missing. The repertoire includes some 74,000 clones, 83% of them detected once, and 15% to 19% sits in the top ten. What was sequenced was blood. The sequence was obtained from a man aged 55-75 years in good health. This chain joins TRBV12-3 or TRBV12-4 and TRBJ1-3; D is uncertain. CDR3 residues: CASTQSGNTIYF. For the CDR3, the DNA is TGTGCCAGCACCCAAAGTGGAAACACCATATATTTT.